One T cell receptor beta chain is described in this entry. What this receptor recognizes is not known. No clone much larger than this one lies a single base away; base qualities are absent. TCRbeta CDR3 regions were amplified from genomic DNA using the immunoSEQ Assay, a bias-controlled multiplex PCR. For the original study's pipeline: Within the assay, amplification of reference gene primers was used to estimate how many nucleated cells each sample contained. Sequence reads were collapsed and filtered to measure the absolute abundance of every unique TCRbeta CDR3 rearrangement. Productive Simpson clonality was computed per sample as the square root of Simpson's diversity index over productive rearrangements. TCRdb took over this immuneACCESS table, retaining in-frame rearrangements with V and J assigned. Such tables are incomplete; in checked studies, under half of the missing clones stem from an unresolved V gene, and the remainder is unexplained. That table is the source of V, J and clone size, and D and trimming were worked out from the DNA. The sample table shows about 79,000 clones, and around 89% are seen once. In total, the top ten clones hold around 14% of the sample.

As encoded in the germline V gene (reference sequence), CDR1 is GTSNPN while CDR2 is SVGIG. The CDR3 spans 13 residues, from the cysteine through the phenylalanine. CDR3 DNA is the only sequence kept; it has 39 bases, read in frame from the first base. V and J are trimmed by 0 bases and 4 bases, and the gene matches miss 3 bases of the junction. The data were taken from a study of blood T cell repertoires in COVID-19 (dated by TCRdb to 2018 to 2020). In the study overall: Collaborator samples came from the United States, Italy and Spain and covered acute and convalescent phases of COVID-19. The prospective study material was composed of cDNA or gDNA derived from T cells, B-cell-depleted T cells, or PBMCs. Deeply sampled blood TCRbeta repertoires from subjects exposed to, actively infected with, or recovered from COVID-19 were included in the dataset. The repertoires were released in a freely available public database intended as a resource for research on the immune response to SARS-CoV-2. The samples were drawn from two sources: the first 160 participants of the ongoing ImmuneRACE study, and 1,200 or so subjects contributed by 6 global collaborators. A de-identified subject ID, COVID-19 status, age in years and sex were almost always included in the sample metadata. Where available, HLA class I and class II types were taken from metadata supplied by the sample provider and were not determined by assay-based typing. The study at large found these results: The amount of clinical and demographic metadata varied by source and participant and was provided uncurated.

The collaborating institutions used their own protocols to collect whole blood in K2EDTA tubes. For TCRbeta analysis, collaborator samples were shipped as frozen whole blood, as isolated PBMCs, or as DNA extracted from either sample type. The specimen sequenced was peripheral blood. The chain uses TRBV30 and TRBJ2-7; 7 bases in between match TRBD1. The source of this sequence is a man in his 70s with active or convalescent COVID-19. The nucleotides read TGTGCCTGGAGTGTAAAGGGGGCGTACGAGCAGTACTTC. Translation gives CAWSVKGAYEQYF.